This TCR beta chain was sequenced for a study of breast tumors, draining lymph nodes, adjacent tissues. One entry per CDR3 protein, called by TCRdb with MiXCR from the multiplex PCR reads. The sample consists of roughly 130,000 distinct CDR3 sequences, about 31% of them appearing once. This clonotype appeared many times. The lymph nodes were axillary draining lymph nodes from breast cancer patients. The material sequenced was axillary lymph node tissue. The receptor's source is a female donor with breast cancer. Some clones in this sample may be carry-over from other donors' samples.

In DNA form, the CDR3 reads TGTGCCAGCAGCCTGGGGGGACAGTCGACCTACGAGCAGTACGTC. It yields the protein CASSLGGQSTYEQYV. The chain joins TRBV6-1 to TRBJ2-7; D might be TRBD1 (7 bases). CDR1 and CDR2 (germline): MNHNS, SASEGT. The V and J ends lost 6 bases and 2 bases respectively, with 17 bases between them. CDR3 length: 15 residues.